These 29 T cell receptor beta chains originate from one sample sequenced in a study of blood T cell repertoires in COVID-19. Sequenced by immunoSEQ multiplex PCR; TCRdb stores in-frame clones only, minus some. The sample has approximately 380,000 clones; 85% are singletons. Material: peripheral blood. These TCRs come from a woman aged 18-30 years with acute or convalescent COVID-19.

The rearrangement uses TRBV19 and TRBJ1-6, with TRBD1 identical over 9 bases. The CDR3 is made up of 14 amino acids. Trimming took 6 bases from V and 9 from J; bases not matched to a gene: 6. Per germline, CDR1 LNHDA and CDR2 SQIVND (reference sequence). For the CDR3, the DNA is TGTGCCAGTAGGGGGACAGGGAGGAGTTCACCCCTCCACTTT. As protein: CASRGTGRSSPLHF.

V and J are TRBV7-6 and TRBJ2-3; 8 bases match TRBD2. CDR1 and CDR2 (germline): SGHVS, FNYEAQ. There are 17 residues in the CDR3. The J segment lost 3 bases and the V segment lost 5 bases, leaving 13 bases of the junction unmatched. This CDR3 reads CASSLTGTSYLTDTQYF. CDR3 nucleotides: TGTGCCAGCAGCCTCACCGGGACTAGTTATCTAACAGATACGCAGTATTTT.

In this sample, this clone turned up once. The gene calls are TRBV7-9 and TRBJ1-2, with D tentatively TRBD1 (5 bases). Germline assignment: CDR1 SEHNR and CDR2 FQNEAQ (reference sequence). The CDR3 runs 13 residues. Trimming stripped 3 bases from V and 2 bases from J, with 7 bases between. CDR3: CASSFQGNYGYTF. For the CDR3, the DNA is TGTGCCAGCAGCTTCCAGGGAAACTATGGCTACACCTTC.

This chain joins TRBV6-1 and TRBJ2-1; 15 nucleotides line up with TRBD2. Germline CDR1 is MNHNS and CDR2 is SASEGT. CDR3 length equals 17 residues. Trimming cost V 0 bases and J 7 bases; bases outside gene matches: 4. CDR3 sequence (DNA): TGTGCCAGCAGTGAAGCGACAGGACTAGCGGGAGGGAATGAGCAGTTCTTC. Amino acid sequence: CASSEATGLAGGNEQFF.

This clone was detected only a few times. The V gene is TRBV5-6, the J gene TRBJ1-2; D is undetermined. The CDR3 contains 16 residues. CDR1 is SGHDT, CDR2 YYEEEE, per germline. Trimming took 3 bases from V and 2 from J, leaving 17 bases between them. The CDR3: CASSSERAARNYGYTF. The CDR3 DNA reads as TGTGCCAGCAGCTCGGAGCGGGCTGCCCGAAACTATGGCTACACCTTC.

V gene TRBV5-8 combines with J gene TRBJ2-1; TRBD1 aligns across 11 bases. The CDR3 covers 16 residues. J lost 4 bases, V lost 4 bases, and 7 bases had no gene match. The germline gives CDR1 SGHTS, CDR2 YDEGEE. In DNA, the CDR3 is TGTGCCAGCAGCCAGTCCGGGACAGGGGGATACAATGAGCAGTTCTTC. This encodes CASSQSGTGGYNEQFF.

The chain joins TRBV18 to TRBJ2-7, with a weak D call TRBD2 (5 bases). From germline, CDR1 is KGHSH and CDR2 LQKENI. The CDR3 is 15 residues long. V was cut by 3 bases and J by 5 bases, with 17 bases left in between. The CDR3 nucleotides are TGTGCCAGCTCACCGAGCTACGGGCCCGGGGACGAGCAGTACTTC. Translation: CASSPSYGPGDEQYF. Full variable domain (rest looked up from reference TRBV18 and TRBJ2-7): NAGVMQNPRHLVRRRGQEARLRCSPMKGHSHVYWYRQLPEEGLKFMVYLQKENIIDESGMPKERFSAEFPKEGPSILRIQQVVRGDSAAYFCASSPSYGPGDEQYFGPGTRLTVT.

The chain carries TRBV28 and TRBJ1-5, with 7 bases identical to TRBD1. The CDR3 has 15 amino acids. V lost 4 bases to trimming and J lost 2 bases; unmatched junction nucleotides: 5. Per germline, CDR1 MDHEN and CDR2 SYDVKM. The CDR3 loop is CASSSAGGGNQPQHF. DNA for the CDR3: TGTGCCAGCAGTTCCGCAGGGGGAGGCAATCAGCCCCAGCATTTT.

The J gene is TRBJ2-7, the V gene TRBV13; D is perhaps TRBD2 (6 bases). Between the trimmed V and J ends, which lost 5 bases and 4 bases, there was a span of 15 bases. The CDR3 sequence is 14 residues long. Germline CDR1 is PRHDT and CDR2 is FYEKMQ (reference sequence). In nucleotides, the CDR3 is TGTGCCAGCAGCGCCCCCCTGCGGGGTTACGAGCAGTACTTC. Amino acids: CASSAPLRGYEQYF.

The J gene is TRBJ2-2, the V gene TRBV12-5; D is possibly TRBD2 (6 bases). Germline V gene sequence: CDR1 LGHNT, CDR2 FRNRAP. This CDR3 comprises 15 residues. V was cut by 4 bases and J by 4 bases, with 13 bases left in between. The CDR3 bases are TGTGCTAGTGGTTGGGTTTTGGGGGGCACCGGGGAGCTGTTTTTT. Translating it yields CASGWVLGGTGELFF.

The chain recombines TRBV9 with TRBJ1-5, with 9 bases identical to TRBD1. The length of the CDR3 is 15 residues. After removal of 3 bases from V and 5 bases from J, the junction contained 6 bases not matched to a gene. Germline V CDR1 and CDR2: SGDLS, YYNGEE. For the CDR3, the DNA is TGTGCCAGCAGCGCACCACAGGGGGCTGATCAGCCCCAGCATTTT. It translates to CASSAPQGADQPQHF.

This chain uses TRBV14 with TRBJ1-1; D not certain. V dropped 3 bases and J dropped 1 base, with 9 bases sitting between them. The CDR3 is made up of 14 amino acids. Per the germline V gene, CDR1 is SGHDN and CDR2 is FVKESK. The CDR3 loop is CASSQLSRNTEAFF. The CDR3 nucleotides read TGTGCCAGCAGCCAGCTATCCCGGAACACTGAAGCTTTCTTT.

The rearrangement uses TRBV2 and TRBJ1-5; D remains unclear. The CDR3 runs 14 residues. V was cut by 3 bases and J by 7 bases, with 13 bases left in between. Germline CDR1 SNHLY, CDR2 FYNNEI. The CDR3 sequence: CASSEESGGQPQHF. The CDR3 coding sequence is TGTGCCAGCAGTGAGGAGTCGGGAGGCCAGCCCCAGCATTTT.

The J gene is TRBJ1-2, the V gene TRBV6-5; no definite D call. The CDR3 consists of 11 residues. CDR1 is MNHEY and CDR2 is SVGAGI in the germline V gene. The germline V and J ends were trimmed by 6 bases and 3 bases, with 5 bases remaining between them. The CDR3 loop reads CASRRDYGYTF. CDR3 nucleotide sequence: TGTGCCAGCAGGCGTGACTATGGCTACACCTTC.

The V and J genes are TRBV6-2 or TRBV6-3 and TRBJ1-5, with unresolved D. The ends were cut back, 0 bases at V and 7 bases at J, with 7 bases in the middle. Per germline, CDR1 MNHEY and CDR2 SVGEGT. The CDR3 sequence is 13 residues long. CDR3 sequence (DNA): TGTGCCAGCAGTTACTCTAGAACCCAGCCCCAGCATTTT. It encodes CASSYSRTQPQHF.

The V and J genes are TRBV27 and TRBJ1-6; 8 bases are shared with TRBD1. The CDR3 spans 16 residues. After removal of 2 bases from V and 7 bases from J, the junction contained 7 bases not matched to a gene. Germline CDR1 reads MNHEY; CDR2 reads SMNVEV (reference sequence). CDR3 amino acids: CASSLGTRGRNSPLHF. As DNA, the CDR3 is TGTGCCAGCAGTTTAGGGACCAGGGGGCGGAATTCACCCCTCCACTTT.

The rearrangement joins TRBV6-5 to TRBJ2-1, with TRBD1 matching over 7 bases. The CDR3 has 14 amino acids. The V and J ends lost 8 bases and 5 bases, in that order; junction bases with no gene match: 9. Germline-derived CDR1 and CDR2 are MNHEY and SVGAGI. CDR3 DNA: TGTGCCAGCCACAGGGGACCACAGAACAATGAGCAGTTCTTC. Its protein product is CASHRGPQNNEQFF.

The chain employs TRBV4-1 and TRBJ1-5, with D uncertain. The CDR3 length is 16 residues. CDR1 is MGHRA, CDR2 YSYEKL, per germline. V was cut by 0 bases and J by 5 bases, with 14 bases left in between. DNA for the CDR3: TGCGCCAGCAGCCAAGAGCCAGCGACTCCTCATCAGCCCCAGCATTTT. Its protein product is CASSQEPATPHQPQHF.

The gene calls are TRBV9 and TRBJ2-5, with TRBD2 identical over 8 bases. The V and J ends lost 3 bases and 3 bases, in that order; junction bases with no gene match: 4. The CDR3 sequence is 14 residues long. Germline-derived CDR1 and CDR2 are SGDLS and YYNGEE. As DNA, the CDR3 is TGTGCCAGCAGCGCCGGCGGGGGGAAAGAGACCCAGTACTTC. This encodes CASSAGGGKETQYF.

The V gene is TRBV5-8, the J gene TRBJ2-3; maybe TRBD1 (5 bases). From germline, CDR1 is SGHTS and CDR2 YDEGEE. V was clipped by 2 bases and J by 5 bases, with 6 bases between them. The CDR3 contains 12 residues. The CDR3 DNA sequence: TGTGCCAGCAGCTTTCAGGGAGATACGCAGTATTTT. Amino acid sequence: CASSFQGDTQYF. Full variable domain (missing parts from reference TRBV5-8 and TRBJ2-3): EAGVTQSPTHLIKTRGQQATLRCSPISGHTSVYWYQQALGLGLQFLLWYDEGEERNRGNFPPRFSGRQFPNYSSELNVNALELEDSALYLCASSFQGDTQYFGPGTRLTVL.

The chain is built from TRBV4-1 and TRBJ1-4; no reliable D call. The CDR3 runs 13 residues. From germline, CDR1 is MGHRA and CDR2 YSYEKL. V was pared by 4 bases and J by 4 bases, with 7 bases between. CDR3 region: CASSPVNNEKLFF. CDR3 DNA: TGCGCCAGCAGCCCCGTAAATAATGAAAAACTGTTTTTT.

This chain links TRBV6-1 with TRBJ2-7; 12 nucleotides match TRBD1. Per germline, CDR1 MNHNS and CDR2 SASEGT. V lost 2 bases and J lost 2; bases outside the gene matches: 1. The CDR3 has 15 amino acids. For the CDR3, the DNA is TGTGCCAGCAGTGAATGGGACAGGGGGCCCTACGAGCAGTACTTC. Amino acid sequence: CASSEWDRGPYEQYF.

This chain links TRBV5-1 with TRBJ2-7; 14 bases fit TRBD2. The CDR3 consists of 16 residues. Unmatched junction bases numbered 9, after V lost 5 bases and J lost 5 bases. CDR1 and CDR2 from the germline V gene are SGHRS and YFSETQ. The CDR3 sequence is CASRTPGLAGVNEQYF. The CDR3 DNA sequence: TGCGCCAGCAGAACCCCGGGACTAGCGGGAGTAAACGAGCAGTACTTC.

The gene calls are TRBV30 and TRBJ1-2; 8 positions match TRBD1. The V segment lost 2 bases and the J segment 7 bases; nucleotides outside the gene matches: 3. Germline-derived CDR1 and CDR2 are GTSNPN and SVGIG (reference sequence). The CDR3 runs 12 residues. Written as DNA, the CDR3 is TGTGCCTGGAGTAACAGGGGGTCTGGCTACACCTTC. This codes for CAWSNRGSGYTF.

The rearrangement links TRBV30 to TRBJ1-4; D unclear. Between the trimmed V and J ends, which lost 2 bases and 5 bases, there was a span of 12 bases. The length of the CDR3 is 14 residues. Germline V lookup: CDR1 GTSNPN, CDR2 SVGIG (reference sequence). CDR3 in amino acids: CAWSLAGRNEKLFF. CDR3 in DNA: TGTGCCTGGAGTTTGGCGGGCCGGAATGAAAAACTGTTTTTT.

In this sample, this clone turned up once. The chain has TRBV5-1 and TRBJ1-1, with a possible D match to TRBD1 (5 bases). CDR3 length: 15 amino acids. Per the germline V gene, CDR1 is SGHRS and CDR2 is YFSETQ. The V gene lost 3 bases and the J gene lost 0 bases, with 12 bases spanning the gap. The CDR3 protein is CASSWGQGLNTEAFF. The DNA for the CDR3 is TGCGCCAGCAGCTGGGGCCAGGGTCTGAACACTGAAGCTTTCTTT.

The chain joins TRBV3-1 (or the pseudogene TRBV3-2) to TRBJ1-3; D is uncertain. Trimming took off 6 bases at V and 4 bases at J, with 13 bases between the two ends. The CDR3 is 14 amino acids. The germline V gene encodes CDR1 LGHDT and CDR2 YNNKEL (reference sequence). In DNA form, the CDR3 reads TGTGCCAGCAGGCCTTTTGGAGTCGGAAACACCATATATTTT. Its protein product is CASRPFGVGNTIYF.

The chain recombines TRBV11-2 with TRBJ1-6; the D is unclear. This CDR3 has 13 amino acids. V was cut by 6 bases and J by 7 bases, with 10 bases left in between. In germline, CDR1 is SGHAT, CDR2 FQNNGV. For the CDR3, the DNA is TGTGCCAGCAGACAGTTTAGAAATTCACCCCTCCACTTT. Encoded protein: CASRQFRNSPLHF.

J is TRBJ1-6 and V is TRBV12-5; TRBD1 agrees at 9 bases. The CDR3 is 14 residues long. Per germline, CDR1 LGHNT and CDR2 FRNRAP. The ends lost 7 bases at V and 9 bases at J; junction bases unmatched: 7. The CDR3: CASAPRDRASPLHF. Here the CDR3 DNA reads TGTGCTAGTGCCCCCCGGGACAGGGCTTCACCCCTCCACTTT.